What follows describes a single TCR beta chain. This entry is derived from a study of T cell changes during pregnancy in multiple sclerosis. The CDR3 is made up of 17 amino acids. CDR1 is MRHNA, CDR2 SNTAGT, per germline. Trimming pared 3 bases from V and 5 bases from J, leaving 22 bases between. Assay used: immunoSEQ multiplex PCR; TCRdb lists only in-frame clones, some missing. The table lists 32,000 or so clones, about nine tenths of them singletons. This sequence originates from a female donor in good health, enrolled as a control in a pregnancy study. The chain joins TRBV6-4 to TRBJ1-2, with D perhaps TRBD1 (5 bases). The source was CD4+ T cells from peripheral blood mononuclear cells, collected in the third trimester of pregnancy. The CDR3 is CASSELPFRDGRYGYTF. CDR3 DNA sequence: TGTGCCAGCAGTGAACTCCCCTTCCGGGACGGGAGGTATGGCTACACCTTC.